This T cell receptor beta chain was recovered during a study of Ad26.COV2.S vaccination and SARS-CoV-2 variants (dated by TCRdb to the early 2020s). About the study as a whole: Vaccine-arm donors came from COV1001, a multicentre, randomized, double-blind, placebo-controlled phase I-IIa trial of Ad26.COV2.S in healthy adults. Ad26.COV2.S was given intramuscularly at 5x10^10 or 1x10^11 viral particles, as a single shot or as two shots 56 days apart. The TCR-sequenced set comprised around 30 samples: some 20 Ad26.COV2.S vaccine recipients, 5 placebo recipients and 8 SARS-CoV-2 convalescent individuals. Trial participants were randomized into five groups of five, in which low-dose or high-dose Ad26.COV2.S was given once or twice, or placebo was given on both occasions. TCRbeta repertoire sequencing served as the tool for gauging how specific and how broad the SARS-CoV-2-reactive T cell receptors were following Ad26.COV2.S vaccination. Blinding of investigators to trial group allocation was maintained during experiments and outcome assessment. Summary of the overall study and its limitations: Vaccine and placebo recipients had similar non-spike TCR breadth, a finding consistent with the vaccine containing only spike. Substantial breadth of spike-specific CD8+ and CD4+ T cell responses was reported after vaccination. Comparing responses between vaccine doses or regimens was not something the study was powered to do. The authors noted that total T cell responses may have been underestimated by the TCR breadth and depth analyses. Compared with placebo recipients, Ad26.COV2.S recipients showed higher spike-specific TCR breadth (P = 0.0014).

This specimen's treatment or condition label, interpreted: over 15 received Ad26.COV2.S at low or high dose, single or two shots; about 5 received placebo; per-sample allocation not given. For vaccine and placebo recipients, repertoires were sequenced using samples collected on day 63 after the first injection. Between 29 July and 7 August 2020, Cohort 1b enrolled about two dozen adults aged 18-55 years at one site in Boston, USA. Ad26.COV2.S consisted of a replication-incompetent adenovirus type 26 vector by which a prefusion-stabilized SARS-CoV-2 spike protein from the original Wuhan strain was expressed. The immunoSEQ Assay was used to sequence TCRbeta CDR3 regions. After extraction, genomic DNA underwent amplification by bias-controlled multiplex PCR, followed by high-throughput sequencing. As for the authors' bioinformatics: To quantify the absolute abundance of each unique TCRbeta CDR3 region, sequences were collapsed and filtered. T cell fraction was estimated by normalizing TCRbeta template counts to usable DNA, which was measured by amplifying reference genes present in all nucleated cells. Repertoire TCRs were annotated as SARS-CoV-2-specific by exact matching of V gene, CDR3 amino acid sequence and J gene to a known reactive TCR set. MIRA supplied the reference SARS-CoV-2 TCR set, which was filtered for enrichment in COVID-19-positive ImmuneCODE repertoires so that public or cross-reactive TCRs were removed. Using the MIRA antigens, annotated TCRs were further analysed by specific ORF or by position within an ORF. Breadth was defined as annotated unique rearrangements over total unique productive rearrangements; depth was the summed frequency of those rearrangements. Group comparisons of TCR breadth used two-sided Wilcoxon rank-sum tests. TCRdb carries this immuneACCESS record with in-frame sequences only. Its versions omit some clonotypes, under half of them owing to an unresolved V gene in the studies checked, with the rest unexplained. V and J calls and clone size are as listed in that table; D and trimming were resolved from the DNA. The table for this sample lists around 300,000 clones; roughly 91% of them were counted only once. The ten top clones hold roughly 5% of the sample.

Note on this clone: It lacks a known antigen. Per-base qualities were not stored, and no clone one base away is much larger.

This material consisted of peripheral blood, taken in a trial of Ad26.COV2.S vaccine versus placebo. The source of this sequence is a person aged 18-60 years who received the Ad26.COV2.S COVID-19 vaccine or a placebo.

This receptor has the CDR3 CASSIGGSPQSYEQYF. At the DNA level, the sequence is TGTGCCAGTAGTATTGGAGGCTCGCCACAATCCTACGAGCAGTACTTC. The V gene is TRBV19 and the J gene is TRBJ2-7, with a weak D call of TRBD2 (5 bases match). CDR1 and CDR2 (LNHDA, SQIVND) derive from the germline V gene (reference sequence). The CDR3 measures 16 amino acids from cysteine to phenylalanine. The only DNA kept is the CDR3, 48 bases in frame from the first base. Trimming takes 3 bases from V and 1 base from J, and the germline ends sit 16 bases apart.